A single sample gave rise to the 32 T cell receptor beta chains below, sequenced in a study of cytomegalovirus exposure and HLA in healthy donors. Researchers ran the PCR with 60 Vbeta and 13 Jbeta primers. Assay: immunoSEQ multiplex PCR; the TCRdb copy retains only in-frame clones and omits some. The listing contains about 65,000 clones. The sequenced sample consisted of PBMCs. These TCRs come from a boy aged 5 to 17 in good health and CMV-seronegative.

The rearrangement uses TRBV29-1 and TRBJ2-7, with 7 bases matching TRBD1. The germline V gene encodes CDR1 SQVTM and CDR2 ANQGSEA. The CDR3 is made up of 17 amino acids. The junction had 15 bases not matched to a gene; V was cut back by 1 base and J by 3 bases. The CDR3 region has the DNA TGCAGCGTTGAAGTCCTACCGACAGGGAATCCTCTCTACGAGCAGTACTTC. Protein: CSVEVLPTGNPLYEQYF.

The chain carries TRBV30 and TRBJ2-3; 7 positions match TRBD1. Germline-derived CDR1 and CDR2 are GTSNPN and SVGIG (reference sequence). The trim removed 3 bases at V and 2 bases at J, leaving 5 bases unmatched. This CDR3 contains 14 residues. The CDR3 DNA reads as TGTGCCTGGAGCGGTGACAGGGTCACAGATACGCAGTATTTT. Encoded protein: CAWSGDRVTDTQYF. The entire variable domain, with the rest obtained from reference TRBV30 and TRBJ2-3, is as follows: SQTIHQWPATLVQPVGSPLSLECTVEGTSNPNLYWYRQAAGRGLQLLFYSVGIGQISSEVPQNLSASRPQDRQFILSSKKLLLSDSGFYLCAWSGDRVTDTQYFGPGTRLTVL.

This sequence joins TRBV19 and TRBJ1-2; D unclear. CDR1 and CDR2 (germline): LNHDA, SQIVND (reference sequence). The CDR3 is 12 residues long. Trimming took off 5 bases at V and 7 bases at J, with 11 bases between the two ends. This CDR3 is CASSQTGSGYTF. The CDR3, as DNA: TGTGCCAGTAGTCAGACGGGTAGTGGCTACACCTTC.

The DNA for the CDR3 is TGTGCCAGCAGCTCGGGACAGAGGATCGAAAAACTGTTTTTT. Its protein is CASSSGQRIEKLFF. V is TRBV7-9 and J is TRBJ1-4; TRBD1 matches at 7 bases. The CDR3 has 14 amino acids. Germline CDR1 reads SEHNR; CDR2 reads FQNEAQ (reference sequence). The trim removed 4 bases at V and 8 bases at J, leaving 7 bases unmatched.

This chain uses TRBV9 with TRBJ1-1; D might be TRBD1 (5 bases). V dropped 4 bases and J dropped 7 bases, with 17 bases sitting between them. Germline V CDR1 and CDR2: SGDLS, YYNGEE. This CDR3 is 14 amino acids long. CDR3 DNA sequence: TGTGCCAGCAGCAGACTCCCGGGGGAGAGTGAAGCTTTCTTT. Its translation is CASSRLPGESEAFF.

This chain uses TRBV5-1 with TRBJ1-2; TRBD1 matches at 11 bases. The CDR3 contains 14 residues. V shed 4 bases and J 6 bases; nucleotides not matched to a gene: 5. Germline V gene sequence: CDR1 SGHRS, CDR2 YFSETQ. As DNA, the CDR3 is TGCGCCAGCAGCAAGGGACAGGGGGTTGATGGCTACACCTTC. Amino acid sequence: CASSKGQGVDGYTF.

V is TRBV9 and J is TRBJ1-1; tentative D call: TRBD1 (5 bases). Germline V gene data show CDR1 as SGDLS and CDR2 as YYNGEE. CDR3 length equals 14 residues. Trimming stripped 4 bases from V and 3 bases from J, with 13 bases between. The CDR3 region is CASSPQGGDTEAFF. The CDR3 DNA follows: TGTGCCAGCAGCCCGCAGGGAGGGGACACTGAAGCTTTCTTT.

The V gene is TRBV30, the J gene TRBJ2-1; tentative D call: TRBD2 (5 bases). The CDR3 is made up of 10 amino acids. Germline V gene sequence: CDR1 GTSNPN, CDR2 SVGIG (reference sequence). The V and J ends lost 8 bases and 4 bases respectively, with 6 bases between them. The CDR3 nucleotides read TGTGCCCGGGGTTACAATGAGCAGTTCTTC. Translating gives CARGYNEQFF.

V and J are TRBV2 and TRBJ2-5; 7 nucleotides align to TRBD2. The CDR3 length is 14 residues. The V gene end was trimmed by 5 bases and the J gene end by 4 bases; junction bases not matched to a gene: 7. CDR1 SNHLY and CDR2 FYNNEI come from the germline V gene. Here the CDR3 DNA reads TGTGCCAGCAGTCGGGGGGACTCAGGAGAGACCCAGTACTTC. Translation gives CASSRGDSGETQYF.

The genes are TRBV2 and TRBJ1-2; possible D gene TRBD1, 5 bases. The CDR3 extends over 11 amino acids. V was trimmed by 1 base and J by 14 bases, leaving 11 bases between them. Per germline, CDR1 SNHLY and CDR2 FYNNEI. The CDR3 DNA is TGTGCCAGCAGTGAAGGGCGGCCAGGGACCTTC. Encoded protein: CASSEGRPGTF.

The chain uses TRBV7-9 and TRBJ1-1, with D maybe TRBD1 (6 bases). Germline V gene lookup returns CDR1 SEHNR and CDR2 FQNEAQ (reference sequence). The CDR3 sequence is 14 residues long. Trimming removed 1 base at V and 10 bases at J, with 16 bases between. CDR3 sequence reads: CASSLGNQGTAAFF. The CDR3 DNA reads TGTGCCAGCAGCTTAGGAAATCAGGGGACGGCAGCTTTCTTT.

The chain has TRBV30 and TRBJ2-7, with 7 nucleotides matching TRBD1. The V gene's germline CDR1 is GTSNPN and CDR2 SVGIG (reference sequence). After removal of 5 bases from V and 2 bases from J, the junction contained 6 bases not matched to a gene. The CDR3 has 13 amino acids. The CDR3 region has the DNA TGTGCCTGGGACCGGGACAGTGCCTACGAGCAGTACTTC. This sequence encodes CAWDRDSAYEQYF.

The chain combines TRBV29-1 with TRBJ1-2; 10 nucleotides align to TRBD1. Per germline, CDR1 SQVTM and CDR2 ANQGSEA. The CDR3 covers 15 residues. V was pared by 3 bases and J by 2 bases, with 6 bases of the junction left unmatched. CDR3 amino acids: CSVDASTGGNYGYTF. CDR3 in DNA: TGCAGCGTTGACGCCTCGACAGGGGGCAACTATGGCTACACCTTC.

The rearrangement uses TRBV7-9 and TRBJ2-2, with 9 bases that match TRBD2. This CDR3 comprises 16 residues. Germline V gene sequence: CDR1 SEHNR, CDR2 FQNEAQ (reference sequence). V trimming: 5 bases; J trimming: 4 bases; junction bases outside the gene matches: 8. CDR3: CASSPTSGRGTGELFF. CDR3 bases: TGTGCCAGCAGCCCGACTAGCGGACGAGGCACCGGGGAGCTGTTTTTT.

The chain recombines TRBV7-9 with TRBJ1-1; TRBD1 aligns across 9 bases. Per germline, CDR1 SEHNR and CDR2 FQNEAQ (reference sequence). Trimming at V came to 5 bases and at J to 5 bases, leaving 6 bases not matched to a gene. The CDR3 loop spans 14 amino acids. The DNA of the CDR3 is TGTGCCAGCAGCCTACAGGGGGCAGGGACTGAAGCTTTCTTT. It encodes CASSLQGAGTEAFF.

The rearrangement links TRBV7-3 to TRBJ2-1; the match to TRBD2 covers 10 bases. Trimming removed 2 bases from V and 7 bases from J; junction bases left unmatched: 8. The CDR3 is made up of 16 amino acids. Per germline, CDR1 SGHTA and CDR2 FQGTGA. CDR3 in DNA: TGTGCCAGCAGCTTAGGGGCTAGCGGGAGTATAAATGAGCAGTTCTTC. Translation gives CASSLGASGSINEQFF.

This rearrangement joins TRBV5-1 to TRBJ2-7; TRBD2 matches 9 bases. The CDR3 consists of 15 residues. Germline V gene sequence: CDR1 SGHRS, CDR2 YFSETQ. Trimming cost V 0 bases and J 6 bases; bases outside gene matches: 7. The CDR3 reads CASSLDVAGDAEQYF. CDR3 nucleotide sequence: TGCGCCAGCAGCTTGGACGTAGCGGGGGACGCCGAGCAGTACTTC.

The chain uses TRBV2 and TRBJ1-4; D remains unclear. The CDR3 runs 13 residues. From germline, CDR1 is SNHLY and CDR2 FYNNEI. V was shortened by 2 bases and J by 5 bases, with 6 bases between the two germline ends. CDR3 bases: TGTGCCAGCAGTGAACAGGAAAATGAAAAACTGTTTTTT. Protein sequence: CASSEQENEKLFF. Full variable domain (rest looked up from reference TRBV2 and TRBJ1-4): EPEVTQTPSHQVTQMGQEVILRCVPISNHLYFYWYRQILGQKVEFLVSFYNNEISEKSEIFDDQFSVERPDGSNFTLKIRSTKLEDSAMYFCASSEQENEKLFFGSGTQLSVL.

The chain joins TRBV6-1 to TRBJ1-2, with D perhaps matching TRBD1 (5 bases). CDR1 is MNHNS and CDR2 is SASEGT in the germline V gene. Trimming took 8 bases from V and 2 from J, leaving 9 bases between them. This CDR3 region has 12 residues. The CDR3 spells CASQGENYGYTF. The CDR3 DNA is TGTGCCAGCCAAGGGGAAAACTATGGCTACACCTTC.

The chain couples TRBV27 to TRBJ2-7; a possible D gene is TRBD1 (5 bases). This CDR3 contains 15 residues. Germline loops: CDR1 MNHEY, CDR2 SMNVEV (reference sequence). V was trimmed by 1 base and J by 0 bases, leaving 10 bases between them. The CDR3 DNA reads as TGTGCCAGCAGTTTATGGCAGGGCCGCTCCTACGAGCAGTACTTC. Translation: CASSLWQGRSYEQYF.

The V and J genes are TRBV4-2 and TRBJ1-3, with TRBD1 identical over 8 bases. Germline V gene lookup returns CDR1 LGHNA and CDR2 YNFKEQ. V gave up 4 bases and J gave up 4 bases; unmatched junction bases: 18. This CDR3 has 19 residues. DNA of the CDR3: TGTGCCAGCAGCCCGGTGGCAGGACAGGGCAACCCTAAGGGAAACACCATATATTTT. Translating it yields CASSPVAGQGNPKGNTIYF.

The CDR3 DNA follows: TGCGCCAGCAGCCTGGGACAGGGAGTTCGAGACACTGAAGCTTTCTTT. It specifies CASSLGQGVRDTEAFF. The genes are TRBV5-1 and TRBJ1-1, with 9 bases lining up with TRBD1. Germline lookup yields CDR1 SGHRS and CDR2 YFSETQ. V lost 4 bases, J lost 3 bases, and 10 bases stayed unmatched. The CDR3 is made up of 16 amino acids. Drawing the rest from reference TRBV5-1 and TRBJ1-1, the complete variable domain is KAGVTQTPRYLIKTRGQQVTLSCSPISGHRSVSWYQQTPGQGLQFLFEYFSETQRNKGNFPGRFSGRQFSNSRSEMNVSTLELGDSALYLCASSLGQGVRDTEAFFGQGTRLTVV.

The chain employs TRBV5-1 and TRBJ2-7; maybe TRBD1 (6 bases). The CDR3 spans 14 residues. Germline V gene lookup returns CDR1 SGHRS and CDR2 YFSETQ. Between the trimmed V and J ends, which lost 2 bases and 4 bases, there was a span of 13 bases. The CDR3: CASSFNPGTYEQYF. In DNA form, the CDR3 reads TGCGCCAGCAGCTTCAATCCAGGGACATACGAGCAGTACTTC.

The chain employs TRBV6-1 and TRBJ1-5, with D possibly TRBD1 on 6 matching bases. Trimming pared 0 bases from V and 3 bases from J, leaving 9 bases between. Germline CDR1 and CDR2: MNHNS and SASEGT. The length of the CDR3 is 15 residues. CDR3 protein: CASSEADRINQPQHF. The CDR3 DNA reads TGTGCCAGCAGTGAAGCGGACAGAATCAATCAGCCCCAGCATTTT.

The CDR3 nucleotides read TGTGCCAGCAGCGTAGAGCCAGCGGGAGCCACCGGGGAGCTGTTTTTT. This encodes CASSVEPAGATGELFF. The chain uses TRBV9 and TRBJ2-2; 8 nucleotides match TRBD2. After removal of 0 bases from V and 4 bases from J, the junction contained 5 bases not matched to a gene. CDR3 length: 16 amino acids. Germline V gene sequence: CDR1 SGDLS, CDR2 YYNGEE.

The chain combines TRBV4-3 with TRBJ1-1; no clear D. Germline V CDR1 and CDR2: LGHNA, YSLEER. V shed 4 bases and J shed 2 bases, with 8 bases lying between them. There are 13 residues in the CDR3. Here the CDR3 DNA reads TGCGCCAGCAGCCCGTCGGTCAACACTGAAGCTTTCTTT. This codes for CASSPSVNTEAFF.

The chain uses TRBV4-2 and TRBJ2-2, with 7 nucleotides matching TRBD1. The CDR3 is made up of 14 amino acids. V trimming: 0 bases; J trimming: 7 bases; junction bases outside the gene matches: 2. CDR1 and CDR2 (germline): LGHNA, YNFKEQ. CDR3 in amino acids: CASSQDQGVGELFF. CDR3 nucleotides: TGTGCCAGCAGCCAAGATCAGGGGGTCGGGGAGCTGTTTTTT.

This chain links TRBV5-1 with TRBJ2-3; tentative D call: TRBD2 (5 bases). Germline CDR1 and CDR2: SGHRS and YFSETQ. This CDR3 has 15 residues. V shed 1 base and J shed 5 bases, with 14 bases lying between them. As DNA, the CDR3 is TGCGCCAGCAGCTTGAATAGCAATGGGAGAGATACGCAGTATTTT. It translates to CASSLNSNGRDTQYF.

The chain combines TRBV6-6 with TRBJ2-3; D unclear. This CDR3 has 14 amino acids. Germline V gene data show CDR1 as MNHNY and CDR2 as SVGAGI (reference sequence). Trimming pared 0 bases from V and 0 bases from J, leaving 4 bases between. For the CDR3, the DNA is TGTGCCAGCAGTTACTCCATTAGCACAGATACGCAGTATTTT. Translated, it gives CASSYSISTDTQYF.

This chain connects TRBV6-1 to TRBJ2-7; the D gene is possibly TRBD1 (5 bases). V lost 4 bases, J lost 2 bases, and 15 bases lay in between. Germline CDR1 reads MNHNS; CDR2 reads SASEGT. CDR3 size: 15 residues. CDR3 bases: TGTGCCAGCAGTGTTACAGGAAATTCCCCCTACGAGCAGTACTTC. Amino acid sequence: CASSVTGNSPYEQYF.

This sequence joins TRBV13 and TRBJ1-2; the match to TRBD1 covers 9 bases. V lost 0 bases and J lost 4; bases outside the gene matches: 0. Germline V CDR1 and CDR2: PRHDT, FYEKMQ (reference sequence). This CDR3 has 14 amino acids. The CDR3 nucleotides read TGTGCCAGCAGCTTAGGACAGGGGGCCTATGGCTACACCTTC. Residues: CASSLGQGAYGYTF.

The chain has TRBV7-2 and TRBJ1-1; possibly TRBD1 for D (5 bases). Germline loops: CDR1 SGHTA, CDR2 FQGNSA. V was clipped by 1 base and J by 4 bases, with 13 bases between them. The CDR3 spans 15 residues. The CDR3 region has the DNA TGTGCCAGCAGCTTAGGAGGGCCGGGGGGCACTGAAGCTTTCTTT. As protein: CASSLGGPGGTEAFF.